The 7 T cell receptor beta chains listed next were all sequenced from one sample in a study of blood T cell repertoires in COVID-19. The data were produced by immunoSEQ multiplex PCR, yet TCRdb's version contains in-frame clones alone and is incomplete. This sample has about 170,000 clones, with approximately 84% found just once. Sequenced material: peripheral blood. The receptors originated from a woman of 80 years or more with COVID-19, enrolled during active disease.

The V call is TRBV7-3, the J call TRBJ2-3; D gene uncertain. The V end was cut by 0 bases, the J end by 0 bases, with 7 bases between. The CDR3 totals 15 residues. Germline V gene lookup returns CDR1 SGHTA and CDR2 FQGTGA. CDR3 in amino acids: CASSLTLGSTDTQYF. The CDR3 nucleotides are TGTGCCAGCAGCTTAACGCTTGGCAGCACAGATACGCAGTATTTT.

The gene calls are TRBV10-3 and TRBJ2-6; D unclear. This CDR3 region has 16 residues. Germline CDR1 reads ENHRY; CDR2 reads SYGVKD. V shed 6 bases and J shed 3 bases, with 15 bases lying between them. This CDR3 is CAIRAEVNLGANVLTF. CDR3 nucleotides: TGTGCCATCAGGGCGGAAGTGAACCTTGGGGCCAACGTCCTGACTTTC.

The CDR3 DNA sequence: TGTGCCAGCAGCTTAGTTCCAATTGACTATGGCTACACCTTC. Residues: CASSLVPIDYGYTF. The rearrangement joins TRBV7-2 to TRBJ1-2; D not certain. The length of the CDR3 is 14 residues. Germline V lookup: CDR1 SGHTA, CDR2 FQGNSA. The ends were cut back, 1 base at V and 3 bases at J, with 9 bases in the middle.

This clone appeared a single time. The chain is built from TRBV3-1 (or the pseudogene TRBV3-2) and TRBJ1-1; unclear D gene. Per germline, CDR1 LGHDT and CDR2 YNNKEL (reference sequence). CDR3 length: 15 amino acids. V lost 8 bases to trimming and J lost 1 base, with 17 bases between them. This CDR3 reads CASSGYREANTEAFF. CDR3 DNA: TGTGCCAGCTCGGGGTATCGAGAGGCGAACACTGAAGCTTTCTTT.

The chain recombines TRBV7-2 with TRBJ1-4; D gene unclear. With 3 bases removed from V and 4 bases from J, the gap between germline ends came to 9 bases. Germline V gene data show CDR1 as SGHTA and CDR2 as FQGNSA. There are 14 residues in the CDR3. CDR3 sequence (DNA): TGTGCCAGCAGCTTCGGTCGGAGTAATGAAAAACTGTTTTTT. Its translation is CASSFGRSNEKLFF.

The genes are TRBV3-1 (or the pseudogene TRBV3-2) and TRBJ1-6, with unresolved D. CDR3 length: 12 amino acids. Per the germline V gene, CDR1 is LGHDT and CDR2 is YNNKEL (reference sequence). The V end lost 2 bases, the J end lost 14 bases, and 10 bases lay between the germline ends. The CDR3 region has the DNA TGTGCCAGCAGCCAATCCGGTATAACCCTCCACTTT. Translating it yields CASSQSGITLHF.

CDR3 sequence (DNA): TGTGCCAGCTATGAAAACGGGACCCAGTACTTC. Its protein product is CASYENGTQYF. The chain is built from TRBV2 and TRBJ2-5; no clear D. The V gene's germline CDR1 is SNHLY and CDR2 FYNNEI. The CDR3 sequence is 11 residues long. The V and J ends lost 8 bases and 7 bases respectively, with 11 bases between them.